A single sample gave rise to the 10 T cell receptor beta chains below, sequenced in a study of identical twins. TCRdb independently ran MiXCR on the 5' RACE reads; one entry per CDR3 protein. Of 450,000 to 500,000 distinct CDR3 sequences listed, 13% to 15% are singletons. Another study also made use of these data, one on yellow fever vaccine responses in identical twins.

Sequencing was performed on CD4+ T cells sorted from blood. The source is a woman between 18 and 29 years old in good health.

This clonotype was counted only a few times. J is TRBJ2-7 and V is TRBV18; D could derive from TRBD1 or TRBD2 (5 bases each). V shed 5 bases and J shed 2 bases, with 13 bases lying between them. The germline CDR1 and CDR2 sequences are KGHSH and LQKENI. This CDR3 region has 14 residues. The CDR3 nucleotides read TGTGCCAGCTCATCTGGGACCTCGACCTACGAGCAGTACTTC. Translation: CASSSGTSTYEQYF.

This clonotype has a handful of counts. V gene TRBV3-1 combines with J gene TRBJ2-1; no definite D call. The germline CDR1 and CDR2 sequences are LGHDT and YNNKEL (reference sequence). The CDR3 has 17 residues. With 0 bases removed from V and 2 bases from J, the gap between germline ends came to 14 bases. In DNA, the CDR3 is TGTGCCAGCAGCCAAGATGGGCGTAGCCCCGCCTACAATGAGCAGTTCTTC. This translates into CASSQDGRSPAYNEQFF.

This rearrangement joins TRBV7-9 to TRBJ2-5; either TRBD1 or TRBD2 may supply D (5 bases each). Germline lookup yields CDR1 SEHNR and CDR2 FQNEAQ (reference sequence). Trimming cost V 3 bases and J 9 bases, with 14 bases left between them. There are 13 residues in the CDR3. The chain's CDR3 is CASSLRGIAPQYF. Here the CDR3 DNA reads TGTGCCAGCAGCTTGAGGGGAATAGCGCCCCAGTACTTC. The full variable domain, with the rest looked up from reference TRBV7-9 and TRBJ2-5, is DTGVSQNPRHKITKRGQNVTFRCDPISEHNRLYWYRQTLGQGPEFLTYFQNEAQLEKSRLLSDRFSAERPKGSFSTLEIQRTEQGDSAMYLCASSLRGIAPQYFGPGTRLLVL.

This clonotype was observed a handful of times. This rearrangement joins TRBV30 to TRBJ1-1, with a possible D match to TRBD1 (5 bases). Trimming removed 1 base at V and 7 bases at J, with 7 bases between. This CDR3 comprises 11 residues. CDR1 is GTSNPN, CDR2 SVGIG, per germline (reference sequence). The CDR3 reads CAWSGDSEAFF. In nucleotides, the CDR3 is TGTGCCTGGAGTGGCGACAGTGAAGCTTTCTTT. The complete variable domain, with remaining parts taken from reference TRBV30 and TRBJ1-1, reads SQTIHQWPATLVQPVGSPLSLECTVEGTSNPNLYWYRQAAGRGLQLLFYSVGIGQISSEVPQNLSASRPQDRQFILSSKKLLLSDSGFYLCAWSGDSEAFFGQGTRLTVV.

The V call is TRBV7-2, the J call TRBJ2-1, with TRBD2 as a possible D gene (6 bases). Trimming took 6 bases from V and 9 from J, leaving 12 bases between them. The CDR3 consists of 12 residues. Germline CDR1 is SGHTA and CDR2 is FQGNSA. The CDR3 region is CASSLMGGEQFF. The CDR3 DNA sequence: TGTGCCAGCAGTTTAATGGGGGGTGAGCAGTTCTTC.

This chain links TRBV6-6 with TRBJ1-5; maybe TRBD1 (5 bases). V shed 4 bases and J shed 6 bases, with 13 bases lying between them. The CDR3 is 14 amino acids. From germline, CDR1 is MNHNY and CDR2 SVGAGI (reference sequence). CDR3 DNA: TGTGCCAGCAGTTCTAGGGGCTCTGTTCAGCCCCAGCATTTT. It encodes CASSSRGSVQPQHF.

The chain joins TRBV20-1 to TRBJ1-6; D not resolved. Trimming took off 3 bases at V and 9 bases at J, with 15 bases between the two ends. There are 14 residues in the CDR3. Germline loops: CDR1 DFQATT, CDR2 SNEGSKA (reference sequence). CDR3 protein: CSASVVRLSSPLHF. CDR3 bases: TGCAGTGCTAGTGTTGTCAGGTTAAGTTCACCCCTCCACTTT.

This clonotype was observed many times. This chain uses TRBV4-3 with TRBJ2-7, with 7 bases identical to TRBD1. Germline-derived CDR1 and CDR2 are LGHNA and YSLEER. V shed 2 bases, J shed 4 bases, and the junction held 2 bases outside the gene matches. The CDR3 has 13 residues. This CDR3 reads CASSQTGQYEQYF. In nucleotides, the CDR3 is TGCGCCAGCAGCCAAACGGGACAGTACGAGCAGTACTTC.

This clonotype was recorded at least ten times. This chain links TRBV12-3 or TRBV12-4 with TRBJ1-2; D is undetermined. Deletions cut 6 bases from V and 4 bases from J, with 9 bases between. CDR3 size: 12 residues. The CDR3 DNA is TGTGCCAGCAGCCCAGACGGCTATGGCTACACCTTC. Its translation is CASSPDGYGYTF.

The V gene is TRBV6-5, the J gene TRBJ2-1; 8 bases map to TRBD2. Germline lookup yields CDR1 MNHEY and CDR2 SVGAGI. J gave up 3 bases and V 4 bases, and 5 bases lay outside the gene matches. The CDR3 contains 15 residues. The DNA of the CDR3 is TGTGCCAGCAGTTCCGGGACTAGGTACTACAATGAGCAGTTCTTC. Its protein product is CASSSGTRYYNEQFF.